These 7 T cell receptor beta chains originate from one sample sequenced in a study of CD8+ T cells in alopecia areata. Extracted RNA was reverse transcribed into cDNA, the sequencing template. Generated by immunoSEQ multiplex PCR, the TCRdb table keeps only in-frame clones and is missing some. The data show roughly 110,000 clones, with approximately 55% seen just once and more than 3% held by the top ten. This sample's treatment: oral pan-JAK inhibitor, 5-10 mg twice daily. The sample in question was CD4+ T cells sorted from blood, obtained at week 24, from a patient treated with tofacitinib. Receptors were obtained from a human donor with alopecia areata.

A few counts support this clone. This chain links TRBV6-5 with TRBJ2-5; maybe TRBD1 (6 bases). The CDR3 runs 13 residues. Trimming left V 7 bases short and J 5 bases short, with 14 bases between. Germline V CDR1 and CDR2: MNHEY, SVGAGI. The CDR3 spells CASTPGGSETQYF. Written as DNA, the CDR3 is TGTGCCAGCACACCTGGGGGCTCGGAGACCCAGTACTTC.

The count of this clone is one. The J gene is TRBJ1-6, the V gene TRBV10-2; maybe TRBD1 (5 bases). This CDR3 is 14 amino acids long. V lost 4 bases and J lost 9, with 13 bases in between. Germline V gene sequence: CDR1 WSHSY, CDR2 SAAADI. CDR3 sequence (DNA): TGCGCCAGCAGTGTTGAGGGGCCGGGTTCACCCCTCCACTTT. It is translated as CASSVEGPGSPLHF.

The chain links TRBV30 to TRBJ1-1; the D gene is possibly TRBD1 (5 bases). V was cut by 2 bases and J by 5 bases, with 9 bases left in between. The CDR3 is 12 residues long. The germline gives CDR1 GTSNPN, CDR2 SVGIG (reference sequence). The CDR3 region is CAWSRGSTEAFF. CDR3 sequence (DNA): TGTGCCTGGAGTAGGGGAAGTACTGAAGCTTTCTTT.

The chain carries TRBV11-1 and TRBJ2-1, with 7 bases matching TRBD2. The germline V gene has CDR1 SGHAT and CDR2 FQDESV (reference sequence). Losses at the gene ends were 5 bases for V and 2 bases for J; bases not matched to a gene: 6. The CDR3 has 15 amino acids. This CDR3 reads CASSALGGAYNEQFF. The CDR3 DNA reads TGTGCCAGCAGCGCCCTGGGGGGGGCCTACAATGAGCAGTTCTTC.

This clone was recorded only once. This chain uses TRBV30 with TRBJ2-1; 11 bases fit TRBD2. Germline V CDR1 and CDR2: GTSNPN, SVGIG (reference sequence). CDR3 size: 14 residues. J was trimmed by 7 bases and V by 1 base; bases with no gene match: 3. The CDR3 coding sequence is TGTGCCTGGAGTGGGCTAGCGGGGGGAAATGAGCAGTTCTTC. Its protein product is CAWSGLAGGNEQFF.

This chain joins TRBV4-3 and TRBJ2-5; TRBD2 might be the D (5 bases). This CDR3 spans 16 amino acids. Germline values: CDR1 LGHNA, CDR2 YSLEER. V was shortened by 2 bases and J by 1 base, with 14 bases between the two germline ends. CDR3 nucleotides: TGCGCCAGCAGCCAAAACCCGAGCGGTCTCCAAGAGACCCAGTACTTC. As protein: CASSQNPSGLQETQYF.

This clone has more than one count but fewer than ten. J is TRBJ1-5 and V is TRBV6-6; TRBD1 agrees at 7 bases. Germline trimming cut 7 bases from V and 2 bases from J; bases unmatched to any gene: 11. Germline V gene data show CDR1 as MNHNY and CDR2 as SVGAGI (reference sequence). This CDR3 has 16 amino acids. Here the CDR3 reads CASTPRGTVRNQPQHF. The CDR3 bases are TGTGCCAGCACCCCACGGGGGACAGTTCGCAATCAGCCCCAGCATTTT.